These 10 T cell receptor beta chains were all obtained from the same sample, sequenced in a study of blood T cell repertoires in COVID-19. Clones were read by immunoSEQ multiplex PCR, and TCRdb kept only the in-frame ones, dropping some. The data show 130,000 or so clones, roughly three quarters seen once. Sequencing was carried out using peripheral blood. All receptors come from a woman aged 70-85 years with acute or convalescent COVID-19.

This chain uses TRBV19 with TRBJ2-6; 7 nucleotides align to TRBD1. V lost 7 bases to trimming and J lost 0 bases; unmatched junction nucleotides: 12. The CDR3 has 18 amino acids. Germline assignment: CDR1 LNHDA and CDR2 SQIVND (reference sequence). This CDR3 is CASNWAGTDHSGANVLTF. The CDR3 bases are TGTGCCAGTAATTGGGCCGGGACAGATCACTCTGGGGCCAACGTCCTGACTTTC.

This clone occurred a few times. This chain joins TRBV11-1 and TRBJ2-7; 11 bases map to TRBD1. The CDR3 runs 16 residues. Germline V lookup: CDR1 SGHAT, CDR2 FQDESV (reference sequence). V trimming: 3 bases; J trimming: 4 bases; junction bases outside the gene matches: 8. The CDR3 DNA reads TGTGCCAGCAGCTTGGACAGGACAGGGGGCATATACGAGCAGTACTTC. It specifies CASSLDRTGGIYEQYF. The entire variable domain, with the rest obtained from reference TRBV11-1 and TRBJ2-7, is as follows: EAEVAQSPRYKITEKSQAVAFWCDPISGHATLYWYRQILGQGPELLVQFQDESVVDDSQLPKDRFSAERLKGVDSTLKIQPAELGDSAMYLCASSLDRTGGIYEQYFGPGTRLTVT.

The J gene is TRBJ2-1, the V gene TRBV4-3, with 8 bases lining up with TRBD1. CDR3 length equals 14 residues. The V and J ends lost 4 bases and 9 bases, in that order; junction bases with no gene match: 8. CDR1 is LGHNA and CDR2 is YSLEER in the germline V gene. CDR3 sequence: CASSPRTGKGEQFF. DNA of the CDR3: TGCGCCAGCAGCCCGAGGACAGGGAAGGGTGAGCAGTTCTTC.

The V call is TRBV5-1, the J call TRBJ1-2; 7 bases fit TRBD1. Per the germline V gene, CDR1 is SGHRS and CDR2 is YFSETQ. With V trimmed by 3 bases and J by 5 bases, 7 bases remained unmatched. The CDR3 covers 14 residues. CDR3 sequence reads: CASSSSQQGYGYTF. CDR3 bases: TGCGCCAGCAGCTCCTCACAACAGGGGTATGGCTACACCTTC. Full variable domain (missing parts from reference TRBV5-1 and TRBJ1-2): KAGVTQTPRYLIKTRGQQVTLSCSPISGHRSVSWYQQTPGQGLQFLFEYFSETQRNKGNFPGRFSGRQFSNSRSEMNVSTLELGDSALYLCASSSSQQGYGYTFGSGTRLTVV.

The chain uses TRBV14 and TRBJ2-1; D may be TRBD2 (5 bases). V dropped 0 bases and J dropped 9 bases, with 9 bases sitting between them. This CDR3 comprises 13 residues. CDR1 and CDR2 from the germline V gene are SGHDN and FVKESK. The CDR3 DNA sequence: TGTGCCAGCAGCCAAGATGTCGGAGGTGAGCAGTTCTTC. It specifies CASSQDVGGEQFF.

This rearrangement joins TRBV11-2 to TRBJ2-1; a possible D gene is TRBD2 (6 bases). The CDR3 loop spans 13 amino acids. V was shortened by 1 base and J by 12 bases, with 13 bases between the two germline ends. The germline gives CDR1 SGHAT, CDR2 FQNNGV. The CDR3 reads CASSLGGPGGQFF. The DNA for the CDR3 is TGTGCCAGCAGCTTAGGAGGGCCCGGGGGGCAGTTCTTC.

Concerning this clone: An end of the junction differs from the germline gene, which may be a read error. The gene calls are TRBV7-7 and TRBJ2-5; TRBD1 aligns across 8 bases. The CDR3 consists of 15 residues. The germline V gene has CDR1 SSHAT and CDR2 FNYEAQ (reference sequence). In nucleotides, the CDR3 is TGTGCTAGCAGCTTAGGCCAGGGGGCTGGAGAGACCCAGTACTTC. Amino acid sequence: CASSLGQGAGETQYF.

The V and J genes are TRBV6-6 and TRBJ1-6, with 8 nucleotides matching TRBD1. Germline V gene data show CDR1 as MNHNY and CDR2 as SVGAGI (reference sequence). The junction had 3 bases not matched to a gene; V was cut back by 5 bases and J by 0 bases. The CDR3 is 16 amino acids. The CDR3 sequence: CASSQTGGSYNSPLHF. CDR3 in DNA: TGTGCCAGCAGTCAAACAGGGGGCTCCTATAATTCACCCCTCCACTTT.

This clone was seen only a few times. This chain links TRBV15 with TRBJ2-1; 7 bases are shared with TRBD1. Germline CDR1 reads LNHNV; CDR2 reads YYDKDF (reference sequence). This CDR3 region has 15 residues. The trim removed 1 base at V and 2 bases at J, leaving 2 bases unmatched. The CDR3 nucleotides are TGTGCCACCAGCAGAGGACAGGGCCCCTACAATGAGCAGTTCTTC. Translating it yields CATSRGQGPYNEQFF.

The rearrangement uses TRBV20-1 and TRBJ2-1; TRBD2 matches 8 bases. The CDR3 contains 11 residues. The junction had 5 bases not matched to a gene; V was cut back by 7 bases and J by 9 bases. In germline, CDR1 is DFQATT, CDR2 SNEGSKA (reference sequence). In nucleotides, the CDR3 is TGCAGTGTCGCAGCGGGGGCTGAGCAGTTCTTC. This sequence encodes CSVAAGAEQFF.